The rows below give T cell receptor beta chains drawn from one sample of a study of T cells after posttransplantation cyclophosphamide. Repertoires were generated with immunoSEQ multiplex PCR, while TCRdb's copy carries only in-frame clones and drops some. The sample includes fewer than 30,000 clones, around 86% of them seen just once. The sequencing sample was made of PBMCs. The source is a woman aged 55-75 years with a blood cancer, CMV-positive, and with a related stem cell donor. Each CDR3 is given with its conserved first and last residue. A D gene is named only where the DNA matches it firmly. Not all rows give a size; the values are once, few, many and, for expanded clones, a class.

few,NA,TRBJ2-1,17,TRBV5-1,CASSFQRGASSYNEQFF,TGCGCCAGCAGCTTTCAAAGAGGAGCCTCCTCCTACAATGAGCAGTTCTTC
few,NA,TRBJ2-5,13,TRBV5-4,CASSLRVGETQYF,TGTGCCAGCAGCTTGCGGGTCGGAGAGACCCAGTACTTC
NA,NA,TRBJ2-7,16,TRBV7-9,CASSLESGVSSYEQYF,TGTGCCAGCAGCTTAGAGTCGGGGGTAAGCTCCTACGAGCAGTACTTC
NA,NA,TRBJ2-6,16,TRBV19,CASSTYSLSGANVLTF,TGTGCCAGTAGTACGTACAGCCTCTCTGGGGCCAACGTCCTGACTTTC
NA,NA,TRBJ2-6,17,TRBV7-2,CASSPVGGSSGANVLTF,TGTGCCAGCAGCCCAGTCGGAGGGAGTTCTGGGGCCAACGTCCTGACTTTC
NA,TRBD2,TRBJ2-3,16,TRBV4-2,CASSQPGLAVTDTQYF,TGTGCCAGCAGCCAACCGGGACTAGCGGTCACAGATACGCAGTATTTT
once,NA,TRBJ1-2,13,TRBV6-1,CATRTAPNYGYTF,TGTGCCACCCGGACAGCCCCTAACTATGGCTACACCTTC
NA,TRBD1,TRBJ1-4,16,TRBV2,CASRTGQGLSNEKLFF,TGTGCCAGCAGGACGGGACAGGGGTTATCTAATGAAAAACTGTTTTTT
NA,NA,TRBJ2-7,13,TRBV5-1,CASSHGTTYEQYF,TGTGCCAGCAGCCACGGGACAACCTACGAGCAGTACTTC
NA,NA,TRBJ2-1,14,TRBV7-2,CASSLLGLNNEQFF,TGTGCCAGCAGCTTACTGGGACTCAACAATGAGCAGTTCTTC
NA,TRBD2,TRBJ2-5,14,TRBV7-9,CASSGPPGGQTQYF,TGTGCCAGCAGCGGCCCCCCGGGAGGACAGACCCAGTACTTC
NA,NA,TRBJ1-3,12,TRBV30,CAWSPHGNTIYF,TGTGCCTGGAGCCCCCATGGAAACACCATATATTTT
NA,NA,TRBJ1-2,12,TRBV5-1,CASSYDTFAETF,TGCGCCAGCAGCTACGACACTTTCGCTGAAACCTTC
NA,TRBD1,TRBJ2-7,14,TRBV4-1,CASRQPGQGYEQYF,TGCGCCAGCAGGCAACCGGGACAGGGCTACGAGCAGTACTTC
NA,NA,TRBJ2-1,13,TRBV5-1,CASRDPLGNEQFF,TGCGCCAGCCGGGATCCTCTGGGGAATGAGCAGTTCTTC
NA,NA,TRBJ2-2,13,TRBV2,CASSGGPPGELFF,TGTGCCAGCAGTGGGGGGCCCCCCGGGGAGCTGTTTTTT
NA,TRBD2,TRBJ2-7,20,TRBV18,CASSPPNIGQVAGSGGEQYF,TGTGCCAGCTCACCACCTAACATAGGGCAGGTAGCGGGGTCAGGAGGCGAGCAGTACTTC
NA,NA,TRBJ2-7,15,TRBV4-2,CASSQAGGSSYEQYF,TGTGCCAGCAGCCAGGCCGGGGGAAGCTCCTACGAGCAGTACTTC
NA,TRBD2,TRBJ2-2,13,TRBV29-1,CSVDGGGAGELFF,TGCAGCGTTGACGGGGGAGGGGCCGGGGAGCTGTTTTTT
NA,TRBD2,TRBJ2-7,15,TRBV6-1,CASRELAGGSYEQYF,TGTGCCAGCAGGGAACTAGCGGGAGGATCCTACGAGCAGTACTTC
once,NA,TRBJ2-1,13,TRBV21-1,CASSKTTADEQFF,TGTGCCAGCAGCAAAACTACGGCGGATGAGCAGTTCTTC
NA,NA,TRBJ2-3,14,TRBV19,CASSSKTGTDTQYF,TGTGCCAGTAGTTCGAAGACTGGGACAGATACGCAGTATTTT
NA,NA,TRBJ1-1,13,TRBV9,CASSVEPSTEAFF,TGTGCCAGCAGCGTAGAACCGAGCACTGAAGCTTTCTTT
once,TRBD1,TRBJ2-7,15,TRBV7-8,CASSSDGTGSYEQYF,TGTGCCAGCAGCTCCGACGGGACAGGGTCCTACGAGCAGTACTTC
NA,TRBD2,TRBJ2-1,13,TRBV5-4,CASSLSGANEQFF,TGTGCCAGCAGCTTGAGCGGGGCAAATGAGCAGTTCTTC
NA,TRBD2,TRBJ2-1,16,TRBV27,CASTGTSGSFSNEQFF,TGTGCCAGCACCGGGACTAGCGGGAGTTTTAGCAATGAGCAGTTCTTC
NA,NA,TRBJ2-1,12,TRBV12-5,CASGLGGATGFF,TGTGCTAGTGGTTTAGGCGGAGCTACGGGGTTCTTC
NA,NA,TRBJ2-7,14,TRBV7-9,CASSFQEHSYEQYF,TGTGCCAGCAGCTTCCAGGAACACTCCTACGAGCAGTACTTC